The 2 T cell receptor beta chains below all came from one sample that was sequenced in a study of control samples from healthy donors and cancer patients. TCRdb keeps only in-frame clones here, not all; method: immunoSEQ multiplex PCR. The data show 100,000 to 150,000 clones, more than 75% seen once. Sample: blood. The source of these receptors is a man aged 60 to 69 in good health.

The CDR3 nucleotides are TGTGCCAGCAGCCCCCGTGGGGGCAAAAACATTCAGTACTTC. This gives the protein CASSPRGGKNIQYF. The V call is TRBV6-2 or TRBV6-3, the J call TRBJ2-4; D might be TRBD1 or TRBD2, each matching 5 bases. There are 14 residues in the CDR3. V lost 6 bases and J lost 3, with 12 bases in between. Germline lookup yields CDR1 MNHEY and CDR2 SVGEGT.

This clone was counted once. Here the CDR3 reads CASSPRANEKLFF. DNA of the CDR3: TGTGCCAGCTCACCACGGGCTAATGAAAAACTGTTTTTT. This chain joins TRBV18 and TRBJ1-4; D is unresolved. The CDR3 consists of 13 residues. Germline assignment: CDR1 KGHSH and CDR2 LQKENI. V gave up 1 base and J gave up 3 bases, with 3 bases separating them.